Presented here are 23 T cell receptor beta chains from one specimen sequenced in a study of blood T cell repertoires in COVID-19. TCRdb's copy holds only in-frame clones and misses some; the assay was immunoSEQ multiplex PCR. Of 150,000 to 200,000 clones in the sample, 75% to 85% were seen once. The material sequenced was peripheral blood. The receptors were gathered from a human donor in a cohort sampled during active COVID-19.

The chain combines TRBV28 with TRBJ1-6, with D possibly TRBD1 on 5 matching bases. The CDR3 spans 14 residues. Germline values: CDR1 MDHEN, CDR2 SYDVKM. Deletions cut 2 bases from V and 8 bases from J, with 10 bases between. CDR3 in amino acids: CASSLAGVDSPLHF. CDR3 DNA sequence: TGTGCCAGCAGTTTAGCGGGGGTAGATTCACCCCTCCACTTT.

The J gene is TRBJ2-2, the V gene TRBV11-3; D remains unclear. Trimming shortened V by 3 bases and J by 6 bases, and 8 bases separated the two germline ends. Germline CDR1 SGHNT, CDR2 YENEEA. The CDR3 runs 13 residues. CDR3 nucleotides: TGTGCCAGCAGCTTGGTTCGAGCCGGGGAGCTGTTTTTT. This sequence encodes CASSLVRAGELFF.

This chain uses TRBV7-2 with TRBJ2-7, with TRBD1 matching 11 bases. After removal of 5 bases from V and 4 bases from J, the junction contained 7 bases not matched to a gene. The CDR3 contains 15 residues. The germline V gene has CDR1 SGHTA and CDR2 FQGNSA. The CDR3 here is CASSHRTGGGYEQYF. The CDR3 coding sequence is TGTGCCAGCAGCCACCGGACAGGGGGCGGGTACGAGCAGTACTTC.

This clone was picked up a small number of times. J is TRBJ1-6 and V is TRBV7-9, with D possibly being TRBD1 (6 bases). This CDR3 is 14 amino acids long. CDR1 and CDR2 (germline): SEHNR, FQNEAQ (reference sequence). The germline V and J ends were trimmed by 2 bases and 7 bases, with 9 bases remaining between them. DNA for the CDR3: TGTGCCAGCAGCTTACGACAGGAGAATTCACCCCTCCACTTT. Its translation is CASSLRQENSPLHF.

This chain connects TRBV3-1 (or the pseudogene TRBV3-2) to TRBJ1-5; weak D call: TRBD1 (6 bases). The CDR3 is 14 residues long. The V gene's germline CDR1 is LGHDT and CDR2 YNNKEL (reference sequence). V was clipped by 4 bases and J by 4 bases, with 11 bases between them. The CDR3 loop reads CASSLRTANQPQHF. For the CDR3, the DNA is TGTGCCAGCAGCCTTCGGACAGCTAATCAGCCCCAGCATTTT.

A single count supports this clone. This chain connects TRBV3-1 (or the pseudogene TRBV3-2) to TRBJ2-7; a possible D gene is TRBD1 (6 bases). CDR3 size: 14 residues. V shed 0 bases and J shed 7 bases, with 13 bases lying between them. CDR1 is LGHDT, CDR2 YNNKEL, per germline (reference sequence). DNA for the CDR3: TGTGCCAGCAGCCAAGATCTACAGGGCCGGGAGCAGTACTTC. Protein sequence: CASSQDLQGREQYF.

The chain employs TRBV20-1 and TRBJ1-1, with TRBD1 matching 8 bases. Germline assignment: CDR1 DFQATT and CDR2 SNEGSKA (reference sequence). V shed 3 bases, J shed 4 bases, and the junction held 4 bases outside the gene matches. This CDR3 is 13 amino acids long. CDR3 residues: CSASRTGSTEAFF. The DNA for the CDR3 is TGCAGTGCTAGTCGGACAGGGAGCACTGAAGCTTTCTTT.

There are a few counts of this clone. This chain uses TRBV29-1 with TRBJ2-1, with 14 bases fitting TRBD2. This CDR3 has 15 amino acids. After removal of 6 bases from V and 4 bases from J, the junction contained 5 bases not matched to a gene. Germline loops: CDR1 SQVTM, CDR2 ANQGSEA. The CDR3 DNA sequence: TGCAGCGTCCTAGGACTAGCGGGGGGATACAATGAGCAGTTCTTC. Its protein product is CSVLGLAGGYNEQFF.

With regard to this clone: The junction departs from germline at one end; a sequencing error may be responsible. J is TRBJ1-2 and V is TRBV28; D call uncertain. The CDR3 has 11 residues. The germline CDR1 and CDR2 sequences are MDHEN and SYDVKM. CDR3 nucleotide sequence: TGTGCCAGCGGTTTTGCGGGTGGCTACACCTTC. Amino acids: CASGFAGGYTF.

The rearrangement joins TRBV30 to TRBJ1-5, with 12 bases identical to TRBD1. There are 20 residues in the CDR3. CDR1 is GTSNPN and CDR2 is SVGIG in the germline V gene (reference sequence). Losses at the gene ends were 0 bases for V and 4 bases for J; bases not matched to a gene: 16. CDR3 protein: CAWSVRKSGTGGYWNQPQHF. The CDR3 coding sequence is TGTGCCTGGAGTGTACGTAAGAGTGGGACAGGGGGCTATTGGAATCAGCCCCAGCATTTT.

The rearrangement uses TRBV19 and TRBJ1-6, with 7 bases lining up with TRBD1. Germline assignment: CDR1 LNHDA and CDR2 SQIVND (reference sequence). This CDR3 comprises 14 residues. The V gene end was trimmed by 7 bases and the J gene end by 10 bases; junction bases not matched to a gene: 10. The CDR3 protein is CASTSTGSNSPLHF. The CDR3 DNA sequence: TGTGCCAGTACTTCGACAGGGAGTAACTCACCCCTCCACTTT.

This clone was picked up one time. The V gene is TRBV30, the J gene TRBJ1-3; D remains ambiguous. Germline values: CDR1 GTSNPN, CDR2 SVGIG (reference sequence). CDR3 length equals 13 residues. V was shortened by 3 bases and J by 0 bases, with 6 bases between the two germline ends. The CDR3 DNA sequence: TGTGCCTGGAGCTTCAGCTCTGGAAACACCATATATTTT. Amino acids: CAWSFSSGNTIYF.

This chain connects TRBV7-3 to TRBJ2-1; 12 bases are a match to TRBD2. Per germline, CDR1 SGHTA and CDR2 FQGTGA. CDR3 length: 20 amino acids. J gave up 9 bases and V 5 bases, and 23 bases lay outside the gene matches. The CDR3 nucleotides are TGTGCCAGCAGCCCGAATCGGCTAGCGGGAGGGCCTGGTGGATCAGGTGAGCAGTTCTTC. Its protein product is CASSPNRLAGGPGGSGEQFF.

In DNA, the CDR3 is TGTGCCAGCAGTGGGGACAGTGGGGAGACCCAGTACTTC. This translates into CASSGDSGETQYF. The chain links TRBV2 to TRBJ2-5; 7 bases line up with TRBD1. Germline lookup yields CDR1 SNHLY and CDR2 FYNNEI. J gave up 5 bases and V 4 bases, and 4 bases lay outside the gene matches. The CDR3 extends over 13 amino acids.

This clone has only a few counts. V and J are TRBV7-8 and TRBJ1-4; no firm D call. The V and J ends lost 5 bases and 0 bases respectively, with 10 bases between them. In germline, CDR1 is SGHVS, CDR2 FQNEAQ. The CDR3 covers 15 residues. DNA for the CDR3: TGTGCCAGCAGCGCGTACGGAGCAACTAATGAAAAACTGTTTTTT. It codes for CASSAYGATNEKLFF. The variable domain in full, completed from reference TRBV7-8 and TRBJ1-4, reads GAGVSQSPRYKVAKRGQDVALRCDPISGHVSLFWYQQALGQGPEFLTYFQNEAQLDKSGLPSDRFFAERPEGSVSTLKIQRTQQEDSAVYLCASSAYGATNEKLFFGSGTQLSVL.

V usage is TRBV5-1 and J usage is TRBJ2-1; TRBD2 matches at 13 bases. V shed 0 bases and J 7 bases; nucleotides not matched to a gene: 13. There are 19 residues in the CDR3. The germline V gene encodes CDR1 SGHRS and CDR2 YFSETQ. DNA of the CDR3: TGCGCCAGCAGCTTGGGCGAACTAGCGGGAGGGCCCTCGGTGAATGAGCAGTTCTTC. It yields the protein CASSLGELAGGPSVNEQFF.

The genes are TRBV19 and TRBJ2-1; D is undetermined. V lost 6 bases and J lost 4, with 19 bases in between. Germline CDR1 is LNHDA and CDR2 is SQIVND (reference sequence). The CDR3 runs to 16 residues. The CDR3 DNA reads TGTGCCAGTAGCCCCCCAATGGGTTTACAGTACAATGAGCAGTTCTTC. Translated: CASSPPMGLQYNEQFF. Complete variable domain (other parts from reference TRBV19 and TRBJ2-1): DGGITQSPKYLFRKEGQNVTLSCEQNLNHDAMYWYRQDPGQGLRLIYYSQIVNDFQKGDIAEGYSVSREKKESFPLTVTSAQKNPTAFYLCASSPPMGLQYNEQFFGPGTRLTVL.

The chain joins TRBV12-3 or TRBV12-4 to TRBJ2-1; D not resolved. CDR3 length equals 13 residues. V lost 7 bases and J lost 7, with 14 bases in between. DNA of the CDR3: TGTGCCAGCATCGGCGGAAACGCGAATGAGCAGTTCTTC. This sequence encodes CASIGGNANEQFF.

J is TRBJ1-2 and V is TRBV28, with TRBD1 matching 11 bases. CDR3 length: 15 residues. After removal of 8 bases from V and 5 bases from J, the junction contained 10 bases not matched to a gene. Germline V lookup: CDR1 MDHEN, CDR2 SYDVKM. This chain's CDR3 is CASVGPGQGDYGYTF. CDR3 nucleotide sequence: TGTGCCAGCGTGGGTCCGGGACAGGGGGATTATGGCTACACCTTC.

This rearrangement joins TRBV25-1 to TRBJ2-2; maybe TRBD2 (6 bases). The ends were cut back, 3 bases at V and 4 bases at J, with 12 bases in the middle. Germline values: CDR1 MGHDK, CDR2 SYGVNS. This CDR3 has 15 amino acids. The CDR3 protein is CASSDGRLGTGELFF. Written as DNA, the CDR3 is TGTGCCAGCAGTGACGGCCGACTAGGCACCGGGGAGCTGTTTTTT.

The CDR3 coding sequence is TGTGCCAGCAGCACCCTGACAGGGGATAATTCACCCCTCCACTTT. Protein: CASSTLTGDNSPLHF. The rearrangement uses TRBV7-9 and TRBJ1-6, with 8 bases fitting TRBD1. V lost 5 bases and J lost 5; bases outside the gene matches: 5. Germline values: CDR1 SEHNR, CDR2 FQNEAQ (reference sequence). The CDR3 covers 15 residues.

There are many counts of this clone. The chain employs TRBV7-5 and TRBJ2-1; no check of the table's D call, TRBD1, against the DNA was made. TRBV7-5 is a known pseudogene. CDR3 size: 15 residues. The CDR3 loop is CARIDGTGKSNEQFF. CDR3 nucleotide sequence: TGTGCCAGAATCGACGGGACAGGGAAGAGTAATGAGCAGTTCTTC.

This chain connects TRBV19 to TRBJ1-1; 8 positions match TRBD1. CDR1 is LNHDA and CDR2 is SQIVND in the germline V gene (reference sequence). V gave up 7 bases and J gave up 4 bases; unmatched junction bases: 11. The CDR3 is 15 residues long. CDR3 sequence: CASTKGQGAGTEAFF. CDR3 DNA sequence: TGTGCCAGTACCAAAGGGCAGGGGGCGGGCACTGAAGCTTTCTTT.